This T cell receptor (beta chain) came from a study of T cell responses to AZD1222 COVID-19 vaccine. Points from the study as a whole: Donors were largely white British and mainly female; clonal diversity was possibly underestimated.

Assay used: immunoSEQ multiplex PCR; TCRdb lists only in-frame clones, some missing. Altogether 100,000 to 150,000 clones are present, about 89% being singletons, with the ten largest covering around 10%. On this clone: The antigen remains undetermined.

CDR3 length: 14 amino acids. Germline trimming cut 6 bases from V and 0 bases from J; bases unmatched to any gene: 3. Germline V CDR1 and CDR2: LNHDA, SQIVND (reference sequence). The rearrangement joins TRBV19 to TRBJ1-2; 8 nucleotides match TRBD1. The sample consisted of peripheral blood, taken on day 0 of MenACWY control vaccination. The sequence was collected from an adult in good health. CDR3 amino acids: CASRRQGTNYGYTF. The CDR3 DNA is TGTGCCAGTAGGAGACAGGGGACTAACTATGGCTACACCTTC.